The rows below give T cell receptor beta chains drawn from one sample of a study of blood T cells in healthy people across ages. Using its own MiXCR run on the 5' RACE reads, TCRdb lists one record per CDR3 protein. The table shows about 1.8 million distinct CDR3 sequences, with about 50% occurring only once. The specimen sequenced was blood. Receptors originate from a woman aged 40-49 years in good health. The CDR3 runs from the conserved cysteine through the conserved F or W. D genes are given only for firm matches. Rows give clone size only sometimes, using once, few, many, or a class for an expanded clone.

D gene: TRBD2; clone size: .; J gene: TRBJ2-1; V gene: TRBV7-2; CDR3 DNA: TGTGCCGGCAGCTTAGCCGGCAGTAGCGGGGCCGACAATGAGCAGTTCTTC; CDR3 protein: CAGSLAGSSGADNEQFF
D gene: TRBD1; clone size: .; J gene: TRBJ2-1; V gene: TRBV7-2; CDR3 DNA: TGTGCCAGCAGCCCGGGATCGGGACAGGGGTCCGATGAGCAGTTCTTC; CDR3 protein: CASSPGSGQGSDEQFF
D gene: .; clone size: .; J gene: TRBJ2-1; V gene: TRBV28; CDR3 DNA: TGTGCCATATTGCTAACAGGGACACCGGGCAATGAGCAGTTCTTC; CDR3 protein: CAILLTGTPGNEQFF
D gene: .; clone size: .; J gene: TRBJ2-7; V gene: TRBV5-1; CDR3 DNA: TGCGCCAGCAGCTTGGTATCGTCCGGGTTGGGACAAGACCGCTACGAGCAGTACTTC; CDR3 protein: CASSLVSSGLGQDRYEQYF
D gene: TRBD1; clone size: .; J gene: TRBJ2-5; V gene: TRBV4-3; CDR3 DNA: TGCGCCAGCAGCCAAGCCCCAGGTGAAGGGGGCGAGACCCAGTACTTC; CDR3 protein: CASSQAPGEGGETQYF
D gene: TRBD2; clone size: .; J gene: TRBJ2-3; V gene: TRBV19; CDR3 DNA: TGTGCCAGTAGTATAGATCTGGCGGGGGAGGCAGATACGCAGTATTTT; CDR3 protein: CASSIDLAGEADTQYF
D gene: .; clone size: .; J gene: TRBJ2-4; V gene: TRBV27; CDR3 DNA: TGTGCCAGCAGTTCGACGACAGAAAACATTCAGTACTTC; CDR3 protein: CASSSTTENIQYF
D gene: TRBD1; clone size: .; J gene: TRBJ2-4; V gene: TRBV12-3/TRBV12-4; CDR3 DNA: TGTGCCAGCAGCCGTCAACAGGGGGCAGAAAACATTCAGTACTTC; CDR3 protein: CASSRQQGAENIQYF
D gene: TRBD1; clone size: .; J gene: TRBJ2-3; V gene: TRBV5-1; CDR3 DNA: TGCGCCAGCACCAGGGCAGGGGGAACAGATACGCAGTATTTT; CDR3 protein: CASTRAGGTDTQYF
D gene: .; clone size: .; J gene: TRBJ2-1; V gene: TRBV3-1; CDR3 DNA: TGTGCCAGCAGCCAAGAGGGGGGGCACTCCTACAATGAGCAGTTCTTC; CDR3 protein: CASSQEGGHSYNEQFF
D gene: .; clone size: few; J gene: TRBJ1-2; V gene: TRBV12-3/TRBV12-4; CDR3 DNA: TGTGCCAGCAGAACCCCCGACTATGGCTACACCTTC; CDR3 protein: CASRTPDYGYTF
D gene: TRBD1; clone size: .; J gene: TRBJ1-2; V gene: TRBV4-3; CDR3 DNA: TGCGCCAGCAGCCAAGAGGGGACAGGGACTAACTATGGCTACACCTTC; CDR3 protein: CASSQEGTGTNYGYTF
D gene: TRBD2; clone size: few; J gene: TRBJ2-7; V gene: TRBV29-1; CDR3 DNA: TGCAGCGCCGGACTAGCGGGGGGGGGTACGTACGAGCAGTACTTC; CDR3 protein: CSAGLAGGGTYEQYF
D gene: TRBD2; clone size: .; J gene: TRBJ2-1; V gene: TRBV7-3; CDR3 DNA: TGTGCCAGCAGCTTTACTCCTAGCGGGTATGAGCAGTTCTTC; CDR3 protein: CASSFTPSGYEQFF
D gene: TRBD1; clone size: few; J gene: TRBJ1-2; V gene: TRBV29-1; CDR3 DNA: TGCAGCGTTCTAGGGACAGTAGGCTATGGCTACACCTTC; CDR3 protein: CSVLGTVGYGYTF
D gene: .; clone size: .; J gene: TRBJ2-7; V gene: TRBV7-2; CDR3 DNA: TGTGCCAGCGGCTGGGGGTTTTCGGGCGAGCAGTACTTC; CDR3 protein: CASGWGFSGEQYF
D gene: .; clone size: few; J gene: TRBJ1-2; V gene: TRBV4-2; CDR3 DNA: TGTGCCAGCAGCCAGGGAGACATACCGGCTCCTGGCTACACCTTC; CDR3 protein: CASSQGDIPAPGYTF
D gene: .; clone size: few; J gene: TRBJ2-1; V gene: TRBV6-2/TRBV6-3; CDR3 DNA: TGTGCCAGCAGTTATGGTCCTAGCTCACCTAATGAGCAGTTCTTC; CDR3 protein: CASSYGPSSPNEQFF
D gene: TRBD2; clone size: .; J gene: TRBJ2-3; V gene: TRBV15; CDR3 DNA: TGTGCCACCAGCCTTAGCGGGGGGCCCACAGATACGCAGTATTTT; CDR3 protein: CATSLSGGPTDTQYF
D gene: .; clone size: .; J gene: TRBJ1-2; V gene: TRBV20-1; CDR3 DNA: TGCAGTGCCCTTCCGCAGAACTATGGCTACACCTTC; CDR3 protein: CSALPQNYGYTF
D gene: .; clone size: .; J gene: TRBJ2-1; V gene: TRBV7-9; CDR3 DNA: TGTGCCAGCAGCACACGGACTGCCCCATACAATGAGCAGTTCTTC; CDR3 protein: CASSTRTAPYNEQFF
D gene: TRBD1; clone size: .; J gene: TRBJ2-7; V gene: TRBV20-1; CDR3 DNA: TGCAGTGCTAGGGGACAGGCACCCTACGAGCAGTACTTC; CDR3 protein: CSARGQAPYEQYF
D gene: .; clone size: few; J gene: TRBJ2-3; V gene: TRBV4-3; CDR3 DNA: TGCGCCAGCAGCCAAGACCTAGCACGAAGCACAGATACGCAGTATTTT; CDR3 protein: CASSQDLARSTDTQYF
D gene: TRBD2; clone size: .; J gene: TRBJ2-1; V gene: TRBV11-2; CDR3 DNA: TGTGCCGTAGTACCGCGTAGGACTAGCGGGGATCCCTACAATGAGCAGTTCTTC; CDR3 protein: CAVVPRRTSGDPYNEQFF
D gene: TRBD1; clone size: .; J gene: TRBJ1-2; V gene: TRBV6-5; CDR3 DNA: TGTGCCAGCAGGGGACAGGGAAGCGGCTACACCTTC; CDR3 protein: CASRGQGSGYTF
D gene: .; clone size: .; J gene: TRBJ2-5; V gene: TRBV10-3; CDR3 DNA: TGTGCCATCAGTGTAAGCAGCCAAGAGACCCAGTACTTC; CDR3 protein: CAISVSSQETQYF
D gene: .; clone size: .; J gene: TRBJ2-1; V gene: TRBV12-3/TRBV12-4; CDR3 DNA: TGTGCCAGCGGGATGGTTGTCAATGAGCAGTTCTTC; CDR3 protein: CASGMVVNEQFF
D gene: TRBD2; clone size: .; J gene: TRBJ2-7; V gene: TRBV28; CDR3 DNA: TGTGCCAGCAGTGCGGGGGGGCCACTCGGCGAGCAGTACTTC; CDR3 protein: CASSAGGPLGEQYF
D gene: .; clone size: few; J gene: TRBJ2-6; V gene: TRBV5-1; CDR3 DNA: TGCGCCAGCAGCTCCGGGACGGTTGTCTCTGGGGCCAACGTCCTGACTTTC; CDR3 protein: CASSSGTVVSGANVLTF
D gene: .; clone size: few; J gene: TRBJ2-5; V gene: TRBV10-3; CDR3 DNA: TGTGCCATCAAAGGGGTGCCCACGGAAGAGCAGTACTTC; CDR3 protein: CAIKGVPTEEQYF
D gene: .; clone size: .; J gene: TRBJ2-1; V gene: TRBV20-1; CDR3 DNA: TGCAGTGCTAGAGGGGGCTACCAAGAGACCCAGTTCTTC; CDR3 protein: CSARGGYQETQFF
D gene: .; clone size: few; J gene: TRBJ1-6; V gene: TRBV7-2; CDR3 DNA: TGTGCCAGCAGCCCCGGCGGGCCTCGAAATTCACCCCTCCACTTT; CDR3 protein: CASSPGGPRNSPLHF
D gene: TRBD2; clone size: once; J gene: TRBJ2-3; V gene: TRBV6-5; CDR3 DNA: TGTGCCAGCAGGGATTGGACTAGCTCAGATACGCAGTATTTT; CDR3 protein: CASRDWTSSDTQYF
D gene: TRBD1; clone size: few; J gene: TRBJ2-5; V gene: TRBV28; CDR3 DNA: TGTGCCAGCAGCCCTCCCTTACAGGGGACCTCCGAAGAGACCCAGTACTTC; CDR3 protein: CASSPPLQGTSEETQYF
D gene: TRBD1; clone size: .; J gene: TRBJ1-2; V gene: TRBV20-1; CDR3 DNA: TGCAGTGCTAGAGATTTCCAGGGGGCTGTCAATGGCTACACCTTC; CDR3 protein: CSARDFQGAVNGYTF
D gene: .; clone size: .; J gene: TRBJ2-5; V gene: TRBV3-1; CDR3 DNA: TGTGCCAGCAGCGAAAGCCGCCTCAAAGAGACCCAGTACTTC; CDR3 protein: CASSESRLKETQYF
D gene: .; clone size: .; J gene: TRBJ1-2; V gene: TRBV6-5; CDR3 DNA: TGTGCCAGCAGTAGCCAGAGGGGCAGTGGCTACACCTTC; CDR3 protein: CASSSQRGSGYTF
D gene: TRBD1; clone size: few; J gene: TRBJ2-3; V gene: TRBV5-1; CDR3 DNA: TGCGCCAGCAGCTCACGACAGGGTTTAGATACGCAGTATTTT; CDR3 protein: CASSSRQGLDTQYF
D gene: .; clone size: .; J gene: TRBJ2-5; V gene: TRBV6-1; CDR3 DNA: TGTGCCAGCAGTGAAGGGGTTAGTTTTGAGACCCAGTACTTC; CDR3 protein: CASSEGVSFETQYF
D gene: .; clone size: .; J gene: TRBJ2-3; V gene: TRBV4-1; CDR3 DNA: TGCGCCAGCAGCCAAGGACAGGAACCCTCAGATACGCAGTATTTT; CDR3 protein: CASSQGQEPSDTQYF
D gene: .; clone size: .; J gene: TRBJ2-7; V gene: TRBV13; CDR3 DNA: TGTGCCAGCAGCGATAGGGGGGGGGCGAGCGAGCAGTACTTC; CDR3 protein: CASSDRGGASEQYF
D gene: .; clone size: .; J gene: TRBJ2-6; V gene: TRBV5-1; CDR3 DNA: TGCGCCAGCAGCCAAGGACCAGCTGGGGCCAACGTCCTGACTTTC; CDR3 protein: CASSQGPAGANVLTF
D gene: TRBD1; clone size: .; J gene: TRBJ2-7; V gene: TRBV5-1; CDR3 DNA: TGCGCCAGCAGCTTGGCCATACAGGGGCGGGAGCAGTACTTC; CDR3 protein: CASSLAIQGREQYF
D gene: TRBD2; clone size: .; J gene: TRBJ2-7; V gene: TRBV6-5; CDR3 DNA: TGTGCCAGCAGTCGGGTCGGGACTAGCGGGCACAATGAGCAGTACTTC; CDR3 protein: CASSRVGTSGHNEQYF
D gene: TRBD1; clone size: .; J gene: TRBJ2-7; V gene: TRBV7-9; CDR3 DNA: TGTGCCAGCCGCGTAGGAGGGGGGGACAGGGTCTACGAGCAGTACTTC; CDR3 protein: CASRVGGGDRVYEQYF
D gene: .; clone size: .; J gene: TRBJ2-5; V gene: TRBV5-1; CDR3 DNA: TGCGCCAGCAGCCTCGAGGGCTCTGAGACCCAGTACTTC; CDR3 protein: CASSLEGSETQYF
D gene: .; clone size: .; J gene: TRBJ1-2; V gene: TRBV6-6; CDR3 DNA: TGTGCCAGCAGTTACTCCCCAGGGGACCGCTATGGCTACACCTTC; CDR3 protein: CASSYSPGDRYGYTF
D gene: .; clone size: .; J gene: TRBJ2-7; V gene: TRBV23-1; CDR3 DNA: TGCGCCAGCAGGGACGGTGCAACCTACGGGCAGTACTTC; CDR3 protein: CASRDGATYGQYF
D gene: TRBD1; clone size: .; J gene: TRBJ2-1; V gene: TRBV5-5; CDR3 DNA: TGTGCCAGCAGCTTCTTGGACAGGGCTACTGAGCAGTTCTTC; CDR3 protein: CASSFLDRATEQFF
D gene: .; clone size: .; J gene: TRBJ1-6; V gene: TRBV13; CDR3 DNA: TGTGCCAGCGTTCGAAGGGGTAATTCACCCCTCCACTTT; CDR3 protein: CASVRRGNSPLHF
D gene: .; clone size: few; J gene: TRBJ2-1; V gene: TRBV3-1; CDR3 DNA: TGTGCCAGCAGCAACTCCGGGACAAAAGGCGATGAGCAGTTCTTC; CDR3 protein: CASSNSGTKGDEQFF
D gene: .; clone size: .; J gene: TRBJ1-2; V gene: TRBV2; CDR3 DNA: TGTGCCAGCAGTGAAGGGGAGCCCTATGGCTACACCTTC; CDR3 protein: CASSEGEPYGYTF